The clone carrying this T cell receptor beta chain has a single count. The V end was cut by 8 bases, the J end by 1 base, with 11 bases between. The CDR3 loop spans 13 amino acids. Germline V gene sequence: CDR1 SGHTA, CDR2 FQGNSA. The data are from a study of T cell responses to AZD1222 COVID-19 vaccine. Method: immunoSEQ multiplex PCR; TCRdb's copy keeps in-frame clones and lacks some. The sample records about 120,000 clones, 80% to 90% being singletons. This specimen consisted of peripheral blood, obtained on day 0 of AZD1222 vaccination. V is TRBV7-2 and J is TRBJ1-1; D might be TRBD1 (6 bases). This receptor was obtained from an adult in good health. CDR3 sequence reads: CASSGVRNTEAFF. The CDR3 nucleotides read TGTGCCAGCTCAGGGGTTAGGAACACTGAAGCTTTCTTT.